The clone carrying this T cell receptor (beta chain) showed up just once. V lost 8 bases to trimming and J lost 0 bases, with 10 bases between them. Germline CDR1 and CDR2: ENHRY and SYGVKD. CDR3 length: 13 amino acids. TCRdb ran MiXCR on the RT-PCR reads and lists one entry per CDR3 protein. This table has roughly 200,000 distinct CDR3 sequences, around two fifths appearing once. This entry comes from a study of patients and donors after allogeneic stem cell transplantation. The sequence was collected from a human donor who was either an allogeneic HSCT recipient or a stem cell or donor lymphocyte infusion donor (not recorded which). It is not recorded whose cells these are; they may come from a transplant donor. The chain couples TRBV10-3 to TRBJ2-5; D possibly corresponds to TRBD1 (6 bases). Sequencing input: blood, either unsorted or a sorted T cell fraction (not recorded which). The CDR3 sequence: CAIGQQYQETQYF. The CDR3 DNA is TGTGCCATCGGACAGCAGTACCAAGAGACCCAGTACTTC.